Listed below are T cell receptor beta chains from one sample, sequenced in a study of T-cell reconstitution after alpha-beta-depleted transplantation in children. Via MiXCR, TCRdb re-called the PCR reads, giving one row per CDR3 protein. The sample holds approximately 1,000,000 distinct CDR3 sequences, about 29% seen once. Here the sequenced sample was PBMCs, mostly from graft donor cells, taken 360 days after TCRalphabeta/CD19-depleted stem cell transplant. Source of these receptors: a boy under three years old who had a stem cell transplant for SCID, so the T cells may come from the graft donor. The CDR3 runs from the conserved cysteine through the conserved F or W.

J: TRBJ2-1; V: TRBV12-3/TRBV12-4; CDR3: CASSPGLATTNEQFF
J: TRBJ2-4; V: TRBV5-5; CDR3: CASSFLGAGGVGIQYF
J: TRBJ2-6; V: TRBV20-1; CDR3: CSARRGTSGANVLTF
J: TRBJ2-7; V: TRBV5-1; CDR3: CASSLAWGPSSYEQYF
J: TRBJ2-4; V: TRBV4-2; CDR3: CASSQAWGAKNIQYF
J: TRBJ2-7; V: TRBV29-1; CDR3: CSVVPRAESYEQYF
J: TRBJ2-7; V: TRBV2; CDR3: CASSEGLNYEQYF
J: TRBJ2-1; V: TRBV6-2/TRBV6-3; CDR3: CASSPRDSRGAGFPINEQFF
J: TRBJ2-5; V: TRBV12-3/TRBV12-4; CDR3: CASSFWAGRETQYF
J: TRBJ2-1; V: TRBV5-1; CDR3: CASSFLGGANEQFF
J: TRBJ2-5; V: TRBV2; CDR3: CASSGIGAYQETQYF
J: TRBJ1-2; V: TRBV14; CDR3: CASSQGQSYGYTF
J: TRBJ2-1; V: TRBV3-1; CDR3: CASSQGPSGGVASSYNEQFF
J: TRBJ2-1; V: TRBV28; CDR3: CATHEGTGNYNEQFF
J: TRBJ2-1; V: TRBV29-1; CDR3: CSVVWVGSYNEQFF
J: TRBJ2-5; V: TRBV24-1; CDR3: CATSDQHAAQETQYF
J: TRBJ2-2; V: TRBV20-1; CDR3: CSARVPGTGELFF
J: TRBJ2-6; V: TRBV6-1; CDR3: CASSAVGAEYSGANVLTF
J: TRBJ2-7; V: TRBV28; CDR3: CASSPWTVTYEQYF
J: TRBJ2-1; V: TRBV6-5; CDR3: CASSYGLAGTYNEQFF
J: TRBJ1-1; V: TRBV7-8; CDR3: CASSLAPFHMNTEAFF
J: TRBJ2-3; V: TRBV20-1; CDR3: CSAPGTSRTDTQYF
J: TRBJ2-5; V: TRBV15; CDR3: CATSRDSGLGETQYF
J: TRBJ2-1; V: TRBV5-1; CDR3: CASSLRDGNEQFF
J: TRBJ2-5; V: TRBV12-5; CDR3: CASGPARHAEETQYF
J: TRBJ2-1; V: TRBV7-8; CDR3: CASSFSGGKYNEQFF
J: TRBJ2-7; V: TRBV12-3/TRBV12-4; CDR3: CASSLLQGADEQYF
J: TRBJ2-7; V: TRBV27; CDR3: CASSVGTGVGYEQYF
J: TRBJ1-1; V: TRBV20-1; CDR3: CSASSGGVNTEAFF